This is a list of T cell receptor beta chains from one sample in a study of Graves' ophthalmopathy and Graves' hyperthyroidism. TCRdb ran MiXCR on the multiplex PCR reads and lists one entry per CDR3 protein. The sample gives under 800,000 distinct CDR3 sequences, approximately 22% of which show up once; about 6.6% is in the top ten. Sample: peripheral blood. All receptors come from a woman between 18 and 29 years old with stable Graves' hyperthyroidism. Some clones in this sample may be carry-over from other donors' samples. Each CDR3 is given with its conserved first and last residue. D genes are given only for firm matches. Size is stated for part of the rows, as once, few or many counts, or as a class when the clone is expanded.

D | size | J | V | CDR3 | DNA
- | many | TRBJ2-7 | TRBV12-3/TRBV12-4 | CASSLAADSYEQYF | TGTGCCAGCAGTTTGGCGGCAGACTCCTACGAGCAGTACTTC
- | many | TRBJ1-2 | TRBV5-1 | CASSHNSGYGYTF | TGCGCCAGCAGCCATAACAGCGGCTATGGCTACACCTTC
- | - | TRBJ1-1 | TRBV15 | CATSWGARDTEAFF | TGTGCCACCAGTTGGGGGGCGCGGGACACTGAAGCTTTCTTT
- | - | TRBJ2-1 | TRBV19 | CASSMDGAGNEQFF | TGTGCCAGTAGTATGGATGGGGCAGGCAATGAGCAGTTCTTC
- | - | TRBJ1-1 | TRBV7-6 | CASTLTGANTEAFF | TGTGCCAGCACCCTGACGGGAGCAAACACTGAAGCTTTCTTT
- | few | TRBJ1-1 | TRBV6-4 | CASSDSRQGREGNTEAFF | TGTGCCAGCAGTGACTCGAGGCAAGGAAGGGAGGGGAACACTGAAGCTTTCTTT
TRBD1 | few | TRBJ2-5 | TRBV12-3/TRBV12-4 | CASRETGTGGGETQYF | TGTGCCAGCAGGGAGACAGGGACAGGGGGCGGAGAGACCCAGTACTTC
- | once | TRBJ2-5 | TRBV6-5 | CASAGDVETQYF | TGTGCCAGCGCCGGTGATGTAGAGACCCAGTACTTC
- | many | TRBJ2-6 | TRBV20-1 | CSARDFYDSGANVLTF | TGCAGTGCTAGAGATTTTTACGACTCTGGGGCCAACGTCCTGACTTTC
- | many | TRBJ2-5 | TRBV18 | CASSPLLVGETQYF | TGTGCCAGCTCACCACTCCTGGTCGGAGAGACCCAGTACTTC
TRBD2 | many | TRBJ2-7 | TRBV7-2 | CASSPIAGAGGGEQYF | TGTGCCAGCAGCCCCATAGCGGGAGCCGGCGGGGGCGAGCAGTACTTC
- | many | TRBJ1-2 | TRBV12-3/TRBV12-4 | CASTSLAYGYTF | TGTGCCAGCACTTCGCTCGCCTATGGCTACACCTTC
TRBD1 | - | TRBJ1-5 | TRBV6-5 | CASSNRGQVQPQHF | TGTGCCAGCAGTAACAGGGGGCAGGTTCAGCCCCAGCATTTT
- | many | TRBJ1-1 | TRBV29-1 | CSVEGGDRPEAFF | TGCAGCGTTGAAGGGGGGGATCGTCCTGAAGCTTTCTTT
- | many | TRBJ2-7 | TRBV29-1 | CSVGGSRRGSYEQYF | TGCAGCGTTGGAGGGAGTCGTCGGGGGTCCTACGAGCAGTACTTC
TRBD1 | many | TRBJ2-7 | TRBV6-1 | CASSKGQTYEQYF | TGTGCCAGCAGTAAGGGACAGACTTACGAGCAGTACTTC
- | once | TRBJ1-2 | TRBV2 | CASSEGTATAGYGYTF | TGTGCCAGCAGTGAGGGGACTGCCACTGCGGGGTACGGCTACACCTTC
- | many | TRBJ1-2 | TRBV6-1 | CASSPQDGASYTF | TGTGCCAGCAGTCCCCAAGACGGGGCAAGCTACACCTTC
- | - | TRBJ1-1 | TRBV7-2 | CASSWGTHTEAFF | TGTGCCAGCAGCTGGGGGACGCACACTGAAGCTTTCTTT
- | many | TRBJ1-5 | TRBV20-1 | CSARISNQPQHF | TGCAGTGCCCGGATTAGCAATCAGCCCCAGCATTTT
- | many | TRBJ2-7 | TRBV6-1 | CASRIGGPGEQYF | TGTGCCAGCAGAATAGGGGGACCGGGCGAGCAGTACTTC
- | many | TRBJ1-3 | TRBV27 | CASSAGHAGNTIYF | TGTGCCAGCAGTGCGGGACACGCTGGAAACACCATATATTTT
TRBD1 | - | TRBJ2-7 | TRBV28 | CASRTPGQDTYEQYF | TGTGCCAGCAGGACTCCGGGACAGGACACCTACGAGCAGTACTTC
- | many | TRBJ2-7 | TRBV2 | CASSPDRQPYEQYF | TGTGCCAGCAGTCCCGACAGGCAACCCTACGAGCAGTACTTC
TRBD2 | - | TRBJ2-7 | TRBV28 | CASTQGGNEQYF | TGTGCCAGCACTCAGGGAGGGAACGAGCAGTACTTC
TRBD2 | many | TRBJ2-7 | TRBV10-3 | CAISENALAGYEQYF | TGTGCCATCAGTGAGAATGCACTAGCGGGGTACGAGCAGTACTTC
- | - | TRBJ2-7 | TRBV28 | CASRDRGRSNEQYF | TGTGCCAGCAGGGATAGGGGCCGGTCGAACGAGCAGTACTTC
- | - | TRBJ2-7 | TRBV15 | CATSGDRNSYEQYF | TGTGCCACCAGCGGGGACCGAAACTCCTACGAGCAGTACTTC
TRBD1 | many | TRBJ2-4 | TRBV11-2 | CASSSTRTGSKNIQYF | TGTGCCAGCAGCTCAACCAGGACAGGTAGCAAAAACATTCAGTACTTC
- | many | TRBJ1-2 | TRBV24-1 | CATSDEGNYGYTF | TGTGCCACCAGTGATGAGGGGAACTATGGCTACACCTTC
TRBD1 | many | TRBJ1-2 | TRBV12-3/TRBV12-4 | CASSSDREGYTF | TGTGCCAGCAGCTCAGACAGGGAAGGCTACACCTTC
- | once | TRBJ2-5 | TRBV14 | CASSQGSTRAETQYF | TGTGCCAGCAGCCAAGGCTCCACGAGGGCAGAGACCCAGTACTTC
- | - | TRBJ2-2 | TRBV28 | CASSSDNSGELFF | TGTGCCAGCAGCAGCGACAACAGCGGGGAGCTGTTTTTT
- | many | TRBJ1-1 | TRBV3-1 | CASSQDSGNTEAFF | TGTGCCAGCAGCCAAGATTCCGGAAACACTGAAGCTTTCTTT
TRBD1 | - | TRBJ2-7 | TRBV5-1 | CASSPPGTGLIDEQYF | TGCGCCAGCAGCCCCCCCGGGACAGGGTTAATCGACGAGCAGTACTTC
- | - | TRBJ1-2 | TRBV12-3/TRBV12-4 | CASSFGEGYGYTF | TGTGCCAGCAGTTTCGGGGAGGGCTATGGCTACACCTTC
- | - | TRBJ2-5 | TRBV12-3/TRBV12-4 | CASRGGDFQETQYF | TGTGCCAGTCGAGGGGGAGACTTCCAAGAGACCCAGTACTTC
- | few | TRBJ1-1 | TRBV12-3/TRBV12-4 | CASSSYGGAINTEAFF | TGTGCCAGCAGCTCTTATGGGGGCGCAATTAACACTGAAGCTTTCTTT
- | few | TRBJ1-1 | TRBV6-1 | CASSEVRGTEACF | TGTGCCAGCAGTGAAGTAAGGGGAACTGAAGCCTGCTTT
- | - | TRBJ1-2 | TRBV9 | CASSAGHADLYGYTF | TGTGCCAGCAGCGCAGGACACGCTGACCTCTATGGCTACACCTTC
- | - | TRBJ1-2 | TRBV4-1 | CASSQAQGLYYGYTF | TGCGCCAGCAGCCAAGCTCAGGGATTGTACTATGGCTACACCTTC
- | - | TRBJ2-7 | TRBV5-6 | CASSSHRPRLKNYEQYF | TGTGCCAGCAGCTCTCACAGGCCTAGGCTGAAAAACTACGAGCAGTACTTC
- | - | TRBJ1-5 | TRBV12-3/TRBV12-4 | CASSLGTMGGNQPQHF | TGTGCCAGCAGTTTAGGGACAATGGGCGGCAATCAGCCCCAGCATTTT
- | - | TRBJ1-1 | TRBV6-5 | CASSYNDKGYMNTEAFF | TGTGCCAGCAGTTACAACGACAAGGGCTACATGAACACTGAAGCTTTCTTT
- | many | TRBJ1-1 | TRBV5-1 | CASSWGGLNTEAFF | TGCGCCAGCAGCTGGGGGGGCTTGAACACTGAAGCTTTCTTT
- | - | TRBJ2-7 | TRBV10-3 | CAIRPQGRISYEQYF | TGTGCCATCAGACCACAGGGGAGGATCTCCTACGAGCAGTACTTC
- | many | TRBJ2-5 | TRBV5-1 | CASSLAGGDDQETQYF | TGCGCCAGCAGCTTGGCGGGCGGGGACGACCAAGAGACCCAGTACTTC
TRBD2 | few | TRBJ2-4 | TRBV7-9 | CASSRTGLAPYF | TGTGCCAGCAGCCGGACGGGACTAGCACCGTACTTC